Each of the 14 T cell receptor beta chains below was sequenced from the same sample in a study of radiotherapy plus CTLA-4 blockade in lung cancer (dated by TCRdb to the late 2010s). Receptor amplification or capture employed the immunoSEQ multiplex PCR assay. The immuneACCESS repertoire file appears here via TCRdb, limited to in-frame rearrangements. These files lack a portion of the clones; in checked studies, under half of the deficit traces to unresolved V genes, and the cause of the others is not known. This sample lists roughly 60,000 clones; approximately 76% were detected once. Clones ranked in the top ten supply about 3% of the sample. The sequenced sample was peripheral blood, obtained from a patient treated with radiotherapy plus ipilimumab. The receptor source for this set is a human donor with non-small cell lung cancer who had a complete response to radiotherapy plus ipilimumab.

This clone was seen a few times. A far more abundant clone sits one base away, making this likely a read error. Within the sample, other DNA sequences also encode this same CDR3. V and J are TRBV4-2 and TRBJ2-7, with no clear D. With 4 bases removed from V and 6 bases from J, the gap between germline ends came to 16 bases. CDR1 LGHNA and CDR2 YNFKEQ come from the germline V gene. The CDR3 runs to 14 residues. The CDR3 protein is CASSLEQLSVEQYF. In nucleotides, the CDR3 is TGTGCCAGCAGCCTCGAACAGTTATCAGTCGAGCAGTACTTC.

This clone was seen many times. The V gene is TRBV2, the J gene TRBJ1-4; D is undetermined. The V gene lost 8 bases and the J gene lost 11 bases, with 15 bases spanning the gap. This CDR3 comprises 12 residues. CDR1 SNHLY and CDR2 FYNNEI come from the germline V gene. The CDR3 nucleotides are TGTGCCAGCCGTCCGACGGTGAGGAAACTGTTTTTT. Amino acid sequence: CASRPTVRKLFF.

The J gene is TRBJ2-7, the V gene TRBV5-5; 9 positions agree with TRBD1. CDR3 length: 15 amino acids. The germline CDR1 and CDR2 sequences are SGHKS and YYEKEE (reference sequence). V shed 4 bases and J 1 base; nucleotides not matched to a gene: 6. The CDR3 bases are TGTGCCAGCAGCCGAGAGGACAGGGGATCCTACGAGCAGTACTTC. Protein sequence: CASSREDRGSYEQYF.

The chain uses TRBV21-1 and TRBJ2-1; whether TRBD1, the table's D call, matches the DNA was not checked. TRBV21-1 represents a pseudogene. The CDR3 runs 14 residues. The CDR3 spells CASSKVRTGHEQFF. In DNA form, the CDR3 reads TGTGCCAGCAGCAAAGTAAGGACAGGGCATGAGCAGTTCTTC.

The CDR3 here is CASSIPGLAGPSGTQYF. Here the CDR3 DNA reads TGTGCCAGTAGTATCCCGGGACTAGCGGGGCCCTCGGGTACGCAGTATTTT. The chain is built from TRBV19 and TRBJ2-3; 13 positions agree with TRBD2. V was pared by 3 bases and J by 8 bases, with 11 bases of the junction left unmatched. Germline values: CDR1 LNHDA, CDR2 SQIVND (reference sequence). The CDR3 has 17 residues.

The chain carries TRBV19 and TRBJ2-5; D may be TRBD2 (7 bases). The CDR3 has 15 amino acids. Germline CDR1 LNHDA, CDR2 SQIVND (reference sequence). Between the trimmed V and J ends, which lost 3 bases and 5 bases, there was a span of 16 bases. The CDR3 spells CASSMVSRGRETQYF. The CDR3 DNA reads TGTGCCAGTAGTATGGTGTCGCGGGGGCGGGAGACCCAGTACTTC.

This clone was detected only once. The V call is TRBV28, the J call TRBJ1-2, with 7 bases that match TRBD1. The CDR3 loop spans 14 amino acids. Per the germline V gene, CDR1 is MDHEN and CDR2 is SYDVKM. V lost 5 bases, J lost 8 bases, and 11 bases stayed unmatched. The CDR3 is CASSNEGAWRGYTF. The CDR3 nucleotides read TGTGCCAGCAGTAATGAGGGGGCCTGGCGAGGCTACACCTTC.

The chain recombines TRBV11-2 with TRBJ2-7, with 7 bases identical to TRBD1. The CDR3 sequence is 14 residues long. CDR1 SGHAT and CDR2 FQNNGV come from the germline V gene. After removal of 3 bases from V and 3 bases from J, the junction contained 5 bases not matched to a gene. The CDR3 region is CASSLERQGYEQYF. DNA for the CDR3: TGTGCCAGCAGCTTGGAAAGACAGGGCTACGAGCAGTACTTC.

V and J are TRBV2 and TRBJ2-5; 12 bases line up with TRBD1. Germline V gene sequence: CDR1 SNHLY, CDR2 FYNNEI. CDR3 length: 15 residues. With V trimmed by 7 bases and J by 2 bases, 5 bases remained unmatched. Here the CDR3 reads CASKGTGGWQETQYF. CDR3 DNA: TGTGCCAGCAAAGGGACAGGGGGCTGGCAAGAGACCCAGTACTTC.

In this sample, this clone turned up once. The genes are TRBV30 and TRBJ2-1; TRBD1 is a possible D gene (5 bases). Trimming took off 2 bases at V and 10 bases at J, with 15 bases between the two ends. CDR3 length equals 13 residues. CDR1 is GTSNPN and CDR2 is SVGIG in the germline V gene (reference sequence). This chain's CDR3 is CAWSLRQLMEQFF. The DNA of the CDR3 is TGTGCCTGGAGTCTCCGACAGTTGATGGAGCAGTTCTTC.

The chain is built from TRBV15 and TRBJ1-2; 9 nucleotides agree with TRBD1. After removal of 4 bases from V and 8 bases from J, the junction contained 17 bases not matched to a gene. The germline gives CDR1 LNHNV, CDR2 YYDKDF (reference sequence). The CDR3 totals 17 residues. CDR3 sequence (DNA): TGTGCCACCAGCATGGGCGATGGACAGGGGAGGGCGAAGGGCTACACCTTC. This encodes CATSMGDGQGRAKGYTF.

The J gene is TRBJ2-7, the V gene TRBV5-6, with D hard to call. The CDR3 is made up of 12 amino acids. Germline-derived CDR1 and CDR2 are SGHDT and YYEEEE. Trimming stripped 3 bases from V and 5 bases from J, with 9 bases between. CDR3 sequence (DNA): TGTGCCAGCAGCTGGGCTGGTAACGAGCAGTACTTC. This translates into CASSWAGNEQYF.

The V gene is TRBV30, the J gene TRBJ1-5; D is uncertain. Trimming pared 0 bases from V and 2 bases from J, leaving 11 bases between. The CDR3 has 15 residues. Germline CDR1 and CDR2: GTSNPN and SVGIG (reference sequence). The CDR3 bases are TGTGCCTGGAGTGTATACGGGTCGGGCAATCAGCCCCAGCATTTT. It translates to CAWSVYGSGNQPQHF.

J is TRBJ1-2 and V is TRBV7-3; 7 positions match TRBD1. Trimming removed 7 bases from V and 11 bases from J; junction bases left unmatched: 19. This CDR3 spans 15 amino acids. Germline assignment: CDR1 SGHTA and CDR2 FQGTGA. The CDR3 bases are TGTGCCAGCACCGCGGCCCCTGGACAGGCTAATAGGTACACCTTC. Translating gives CASTAAPGQANRYTF.